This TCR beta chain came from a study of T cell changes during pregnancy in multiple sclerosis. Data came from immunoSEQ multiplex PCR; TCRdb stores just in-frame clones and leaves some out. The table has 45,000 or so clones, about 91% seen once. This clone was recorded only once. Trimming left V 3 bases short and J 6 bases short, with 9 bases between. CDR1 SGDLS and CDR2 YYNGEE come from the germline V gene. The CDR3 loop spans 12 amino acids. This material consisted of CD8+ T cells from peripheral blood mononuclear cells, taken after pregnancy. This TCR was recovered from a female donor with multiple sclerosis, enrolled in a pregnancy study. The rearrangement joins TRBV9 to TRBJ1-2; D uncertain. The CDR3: CASSGNSDGYTF. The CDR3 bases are TGTGCCAGCAGCGGAAACAGTGATGGCTACACCTTC.